Presented here are 18 T cell receptor beta chains from one specimen sequenced in a study of blood T cell repertoires in COVID-19 (TCRdb year 2020). The library was generated by the immunoSEQ multiplex PCR assay. Drawn from immuneACCESS, this table holds only the in-frame rearrangements with V and J called that TCRdb kept. Clones are partly lost; checked studies trace under half to an unresolved V gene and leave the rest unexplained. This sample gives 450,000 to 600,000 clones in total; roughly 90% of them show up just once. Clones ranked in the top ten supply 0.7% of the sample. Sequencing was performed on PBMCs or T cells enriched from blood (not recorded which). These receptors were obtained from a woman aged 18-30 years who had recovered from COVID-19.

The chain links TRBV11-2 to TRBJ2-7; possible D gene TRBD2, 6 bases. V was shortened by 5 bases and J by 4 bases, with 12 bases between the two germline ends. Per germline, CDR1 SGHAT and CDR2 FQNNGV. CDR3 length: 13 amino acids. The CDR3, as DNA: TGTGCCAGCAGCGGGCAGGCGGGATACGAGCAGTACTTC. Encoded protein: CASSGQAGYEQYF. The variable domain in full, with the rest retrieved from reference TRBV11-2 and TRBJ2-7, is EAGVAQSPRYKIIEKRQSVAFWCNPISGHATLYWYQQILGQGPKLLIQFQNNGVVDDSQLPKDRFSAERLKGVDSTLKIQPAKLEDSAVYLCASSGQAGYEQYFGPGTRLTVT.

The chain has TRBV10-3 and TRBJ2-1, with a weak D call TRBD2 (6 bases). Trimming removed 0 bases from V and 10 bases from J, with 10 bases in between. CDR1 ENHRY and CDR2 SYGVKD come from the germline V gene. The CDR3 has 13 amino acids. The CDR3 coding sequence is TGTGCCATCAGTGAGTCGGGGGGACGGGAGCAGTTCTTC. This sequence encodes CAISESGGREQFF.

This clone was detected a few times. The V call is TRBV28, the J call TRBJ1-1, with D unresolved. The germline V gene has CDR1 MDHEN and CDR2 SYDVKM. The CDR3 is 15 amino acids. V lost 2 bases, J lost 0 bases, and 10 bases lay in between. The CDR3 region is CASSLGVTVNTEAFF. CDR3 nucleotide sequence: TGTGCCAGCAGTTTAGGAGTGACCGTGAACACTGAAGCTTTCTTT.

This clone was counted only a few times. This chain connects TRBV15 to TRBJ1-1; unclear D gene. V shed 5 bases and J shed 7 bases, with 17 bases lying between them. The CDR3 consists of 14 residues. The germline gives CDR1 LNHNV, CDR2 YYDKDF (reference sequence). CDR3 in DNA: TGTGCCACCAGCGGAACGAGGGAGGCGGGTGAAGCTTTCTTT. This sequence encodes CATSGTREAGEAFF.

The chain combines TRBV29-1 with TRBJ1-5; D not resolved. CDR1 is SQVTM and CDR2 is ANQGSEA in the germline V gene. The CDR3 has 13 amino acids. The germline V and J ends were trimmed by 5 bases and 7 bases, with 15 bases remaining between them. In DNA, the CDR3 is TGCAGCGTTCAAGCGGGAATTGACCAGCCCCAGCATTTT. It specifies CSVQAGIDQPQHF.

The V and J genes are TRBV5-1 and TRBJ2-5; possibly TRBD2 for D (6 bases). V lost 2 bases and J 5 bases, leaving 13 bases between the germline ends. The germline V gene has CDR1 SGHRS and CDR2 YFSETQ. The CDR3 consists of 14 residues. The CDR3 region is CASSFFDGGETQYF. The CDR3 nucleotides are TGCGCCAGCAGCTTCTTTGACGGGGGTGAGACCCAGTACTTC. The whole variable domain, filled in from reference TRBV5-1 and TRBJ2-5, reads KAGVTQTPRYLIKTRGQQVTLSCSPISGHRSVSWYQQTPGQGLQFLFEYFSETQRNKGNFPGRFSGRQFSNSRSEMNVSTLELGDSALYLCASSFFDGGETQYFGPGTRLLVL.

The chain joins TRBV24-1 to TRBJ2-2; TRBD1 matches 7 bases. This CDR3 comprises 16 residues. V trimming: 4 bases; J trimming: 2 bases; junction bases outside the gene matches: 6. The V gene's germline CDR1 is KGHDR and CDR2 SFDVKD. CDR3 nucleotide sequence: TGTGCCACCAGTGACCGCCGACAGGGTAACACCGGGGAGCTGTTTTTT. This gives the protein CATSDRRQGNTGELFF.

This clone occurred a few times. This chain links TRBV19 with TRBJ2-7; 7 bases line up with TRBD2. The CDR3 is 14 residues long. J gave up 0 bases and V 1 base, and 0 bases lay outside the gene matches. Germline V gene sequence: CDR1 LNHDA, CDR2 SQIVND (reference sequence). CDR3 protein: CASSIGGSSYEQYF. The CDR3 coding sequence is TGTGCCAGTAGTATAGGCGGGAGCTCCTACGAGCAGTACTTC.

The chain couples TRBV30 to TRBJ1-4; a possible D gene is TRBD1 (6 bases). There are 13 residues in the CDR3. With 0 bases removed from V and 8 bases from J, the gap between germline ends came to 10 bases. Germline-derived CDR1 and CDR2 are GTSNPN and SVGIG (reference sequence). Here the CDR3 reads CAWSVAGEEKLFF. The CDR3 coding sequence is TGTGCCTGGAGTGTTGCAGGGGAGGAAAAACTGTTTTTT.

The rearrangement joins TRBV25-1 to TRBJ2-7, with 11 bases aligning to TRBD1. V gave up 2 bases and J gave up 3 bases; unmatched junction bases: 3. The CDR3 is made up of 15 amino acids. Germline-derived CDR1 and CDR2 are MGHDK and SYGVNS. The CDR3 DNA sequence: TGTGCCAGCAGTGAAACGGGACAGGGGGGCTACGAGCAGTACTTC. It translates to CASSETGQGGYEQYF.

This chain connects TRBV25-1 to TRBJ2-1; a weak D match, TRBD2 (7 bases). V was cut by 3 bases and J by 4 bases, with 10 bases left in between. This CDR3 is 14 amino acids long. The germline gives CDR1 MGHDK, CDR2 SYGVNS. CDR3 DNA: TGTGCCAGCAGTGAGGGGGGGCTGTACAATGAGCAGTTCTTC. This translates into CASSEGGLYNEQFF. The entire variable domain, with the rest obtained from reference TRBV25-1 and TRBJ2-1, is as follows: EADIYQTPRYLVIGTGKKITLECSQTMGHDKMYWYQQDPGMELHLIHYSYGVNSTEKGDLSSESTVSRIRTEHFPLTLESARPSHTSQYLCASSEGGLYNEQFFGPGTRLTVL.

The chain recombines TRBV28 with TRBJ1-1; no clear D gene. In germline, CDR1 is MDHEN, CDR2 SYDVKM. The CDR3 covers 12 residues. Trimming removed 2 bases from V and 5 bases from J, with 6 bases in between. This chain's CDR3 is CASSLAVTEAFF. The CDR3 DNA is TGTGCCAGCAGTTTAGCAGTGACTGAAGCTTTCTTT. The complete variable domain, with remaining parts taken from reference TRBV28 and TRBJ1-1, reads DVKVTQSSRYLVKRTGEKVFLECVQDMDHENMFWYRQDPGLGLRLIYFSYDVKMKEKGDIPEGYSVSREKKERFSLILESASTNQTSMYLCASSLAVTEAFFGQGTRLTVV.

The gene calls are TRBV18 and TRBJ1-2; D is unclear. This CDR3 is 13 amino acids long. The germline gives CDR1 KGHSH, CDR2 LQKENI. Trimming took 3 bases from V and 3 from J, leaving 8 bases between them. The CDR3 spells CASSPSRDYGYTF. In DNA, the CDR3 is TGTGCCAGCTCACCGTCGAGGGACTATGGCTACACCTTC.

The rearrangement links TRBV29-1 to TRBJ1-1; D unclear. V lost 0 bases to trimming and J lost 11 bases, with 7 bases between them. CDR1 and CDR2 from the germline V gene are SQVTM and ANQGSEA. The CDR3 loop spans 10 amino acids. CDR3 in DNA: TGCAGCGTTGAAGACCGCGGGGCTTTCTTT. This codes for CSVEDRGAFF. The entire variable domain, with the rest obtained from reference TRBV29-1 and TRBJ1-1, is as follows: SAVISQKPSRDICQRGTSLTIQCQVDSQVTMMFWYRQQPGQSLTLIATANQGSEATYESGFVIDKFPISRPNLTFSTLTVSNMSPEDSSIYLCSVEDRGAFFGQGTRLTVV.

V gene TRBV5-1 combines with J gene TRBJ2-7, with 10 bases fitting TRBD1. The CDR3 runs 16 residues. Losses at the gene ends were 4 bases for V and 2 bases for J; bases not matched to a gene: 9. The germline V gene has CDR1 SGHRS and CDR2 YFSETQ. The CDR3 bases are TGCGCCAGCAGCCCGCTTGGGGGACAGGGGACCTACGAGCAGTACTTC. Its translation is CASSPLGGQGTYEQYF.

The chain couples TRBV6-4 to TRBJ1-3, with 7 positions matching TRBD1. Germline lookup yields CDR1 MRHNA and CDR2 SNTAGT. The CDR3 extends over 18 amino acids. Unmatched junction bases numbered 14, after V lost 2 bases and J lost 4 bases. The CDR3 sequence is CASSDPTQTGPKGNTIYF. The CDR3 nucleotides read TGTGCCAGCAGTGACCCCACCCAGACAGGGCCAAAGGGAAACACCATATATTTT.

The chain combines TRBV6-1 with TRBJ2-1; D is unresolved. The germline V gene has CDR1 MNHNS and CDR2 SASEGT. The CDR3 runs 12 residues. Trimming took off 0 bases at V and 7 bases at J, with 4 bases between the two ends. The CDR3 sequence: CASSEALNEQFF. CDR3 sequence (DNA): TGTGCCAGCAGTGAAGCGCTAAATGAGCAGTTCTTC.

The gene calls are TRBV7-2 and TRBJ1-2, with D possibly matching TRBD1 (5 bases). Per germline, CDR1 SGHTA and CDR2 FQGNSA. Trimming removed 7 bases at V and 6 bases at J, with 18 bases between. This CDR3 is built from 14 residues. In DNA form, the CDR3 reads TGTGCCAGCACCCACCGGGCAGGGAGGAATGGCTACACCTTC. It is translated as CASTHRAGRNGYTF.